A selection of T cell receptor beta chains follows, all from one sample in a study of cytomegalovirus exposure and HLA in healthy donors. Assay: immunoSEQ multiplex PCR; the TCRdb copy retains only in-frame clones and omits some. Of 150,000 or so clones detected, around 68% appear once; the ten largest clones hold over 1.2%. Sequenced input: PBMCs. The origin of the receptors is a girl aged 5 to 17 in good health and CMV-seronegative. CDR3s include the opening cysteine and the closing phenylalanine or tryptophan. A D gene is named only where the DNA matches it firmly. Size is stated for part of the rows, as once, few or many counts, or as a class when the clone is expanded.

D,size,V,J,DNA,CDR3
.,.,TRBV4-1,TRBJ2-7,TGCGCCAGCAGCCAAGATTCCCAGGAAGCCTACGAGCAGTACTTC,CASSQDSQEAYEQYF
.,.,TRBV7-2,TRBJ2-1,TGTGCCAGCAGCACGAACTGGGCCAACAATGAGCAGTTCTTC,CASSTNWANNEQFF
.,.,TRBV12-5,TRBJ1-6,TGTGCTAGTGGTTTTATGGGGAGCTCCTATAATTCACCCCTCCACTTT,CASGFMGSSYNSPLHF
.,.,TRBV19,TRBJ1-5,TGTGCCAGTAGTATTGTAGACAATCAGCCCCAGCATTTT,CASSIVDNQPQHF
.,few,TRBV6-5,TRBJ2-2,TGTGCCAGCATCCCATTGCGGGGCGGCGTGGGGGAGCTGTTTTTT,CASIPLRGGVGELFF
TRBD2,.,TRBV2,TRBJ2-2,TGTGCCAGCAGATCCGCCGGGACTAGGGAGCTGTTTTTT,CASRSAGTRELFF
.,.,TRBV18,TRBJ1-6,TGTGCCAGCTCAGACATAACTGGGAATTCACCCCTCCACTTT,CASSDITGNSPLHF
TRBD1,few,TRBV27,TRBJ1-5,TGTGCCAGCAGTCCTAAAGACGGGACAGGGGGCGAGTACGGCAATCAGCCCCAGCATTTT,CASSPKDGTGGEYGNQPQHF
.,.,TRBV19,TRBJ2-3,TGTGCCAGTAGTGTAGGCCAGGGGACAGATACGCAGTATTTT,CASSVGQGTDTQYF
TRBD1,.,TRBV2,TRBJ1-2,TGTGCCAGCAGAGGGGGCTCTGGCTACACCTTC,CASRGGSGYTF
TRBD1,few,TRBV30,TRBJ1-5,TGTGCCTGGAGGGACGCGACAGGGCGAGGCAATCAGCCCCAGCATTTT,CAWRDATGRGNQPQHF
.,.,TRBV11-2,TRBJ2-7,TGTGCCAGCAGCTGGGCAGGGATGGGATACGAGCAGTACTTC,CASSWAGMGYEQYF
.,.,TRBV30,TRBJ2-7,TGTGCCTGGATACAGGACAGCTCCTACGAGCAGTACTTC,CAWIQDSSYEQYF
.,.,TRBV30,TRBJ1-1,TGTGCCTGGAGTGGGACTCGCCCGGAAGCTTTCTTT,CAWSGTRPEAFF
.,.,TRBV11-2,TRBJ2-7,TGTGCCAGCAGCTTAGTGTGGGCACCTTACTACGAGCAGTACTTC,CASSLVWAPYYEQYF
.,.,TRBV11-1,TRBJ2-5,TGTGCCAGCAGCTTAGCGAGGGAGGTCGGGGAGACCCAGTACTTC,CASSLAREVGETQYF